Below, 25 T cell receptor beta chains from the same sample are listed, as sequenced in a study of blood T cell repertoires in COVID-19. Measured with immunoSEQ multiplex PCR; TCRdb has only the in-frame clones, and not every one. This table has about 160,000 clones, roughly 90% appearing once. Input material: PBMCs or T cells enriched from blood (not recorded which). Receptor source: a woman between 45 and 60 years old who had recovered from COVID-19.

The chain uses TRBV7-2 and TRBJ1-5, with 10 bases that match TRBD1. Germline V gene lookup returns CDR1 SGHTA and CDR2 FQGNSA. The CDR3 spans 17 residues. V dropped 5 bases and J dropped 2; count of bases not matched to a gene: 9. The CDR3 here is CASSPTSGTGGNQPQHF. CDR3 DNA: TGTGCCAGCAGCCCTACTTCCGGGACAGGGGGCAATCAGCCCCAGCATTTT.

With respect to this clone: This sample includes further DNA sequences coding for the same CDR3. The chain uses TRBV9 and TRBJ1-1; possible D gene TRBD1, 5 bases. Looked up from germline, CDR1 is SGDLS and CDR2 is YYNGEE. This CDR3 spans 14 amino acids. V was cut by 0 bases and J by 4 bases, with 10 bases left in between. CDR3 DNA: TGTGCCAGCAGCGTAGGGGGGGAGGGCACTGAAGCTTTCTTT. Translation: CASSVGGEGTEAFF.

CDR3 sequence: CASSLTGKLETQYF. The CDR3 DNA reads TGCGCCAGCAGCTTGACAGGGAAGTTGGAGACCCAGTACTTC. The V and J genes are TRBV5-1 and TRBJ2-5; weak D call: TRBD1 (6 bases). CDR1 SGHRS and CDR2 YFSETQ come from the germline V gene. V lost 1 base to trimming and J lost 5 bases, with 12 bases between them. The CDR3 consists of 14 residues.

The genes are TRBV9 and TRBJ2-3; D might be TRBD1 (5 bases). This CDR3 has 13 amino acids. V gave up 5 bases and J gave up 2 bases, with 9 bases separating them. CDR1 is SGDLS, CDR2 YYNGEE, per germline. The CDR3 nucleotides read TGTGCCAGCAGGGACACCCCCACAGATACGCAGTATTTT. Residues: CASRDTPTDTQYF.

V usage is TRBV11-2 and J usage is TRBJ2-5; 12 nucleotides align to TRBD2. The trim removed 5 bases at V and 9 bases at J, leaving 10 bases unmatched. The CDR3 sequence is 15 residues long. CDR1 is SGHAT and CDR2 is FQNNGV in the germline V gene. The CDR3 region is CASSKTSGGHGAQYF. The CDR3 nucleotides are TGTGCCAGCAGCAAGACTAGCGGGGGCCATGGGGCCCAGTACTTC.

The V and J genes are TRBV30 and TRBJ2-1, with 7 bases matching TRBD2. This CDR3 spans 11 amino acids. Germline V CDR1 and CDR2: GTSNPN, SVGIG (reference sequence). The ends lost 5 bases at V and 12 bases at J; junction bases unmatched: 7. The CDR3 region is CAWESGELQFF. Here the CDR3 DNA reads TGTGCCTGGGAGAGCGGGGAATTGCAGTTCTTC.

V usage is TRBV5-6 and J usage is TRBJ2-3, with 10 bases that match TRBD2. CDR1 and CDR2 from the germline V gene are SGHDT and YYEEEE. CDR3 length: 18 amino acids. V was pared by 4 bases and J by 2 bases, with 13 bases of the junction left unmatched. CDR3: CASSHPRTSGRDTDTQYF. The CDR3 DNA reads TGTGCCAGCAGCCACCCCAGGACTAGCGGACGGGACACAGATACGCAGTATTTT.

This chain uses TRBV19 with TRBJ2-3, with D perhaps TRBD2 (5 bases). Germline V gene sequence: CDR1 LNHDA, CDR2 SQIVND (reference sequence). V dropped 5 bases and J dropped 1 base, with 19 bases sitting between them. The CDR3 consists of 17 residues. The CDR3 DNA sequence: TGTGCCAGTAGTTCCTCTTTCGACTACCTCCGCACAGATACGCAGTATTTT. Encoded protein: CASSSSFDYLRTDTQYF.

A single count supports this clone. The chain uses TRBV19 and TRBJ2-3; 9 bases agree with TRBD1. V lost 5 bases, J lost 3 bases, and 6 bases stayed unmatched. Looked up from germline, CDR1 is LNHDA and CDR2 is SQIVND (reference sequence). The CDR3 spans 15 residues. The CDR3 here is CASSPMGTGTDTQYF. CDR3 coding DNA: TGTGCCAGTAGTCCCATGGGGACAGGGACAGATACGCAGTATTTT.

The chain's CDR3 is CATSRDVVSTDTQYF. CDR3 nucleotides: TGTGCCACCAGCAGAGATGTAGTAAGCACAGATACGCAGTATTTT. V and J are TRBV15 and TRBJ2-3, with unresolved D. Trimming stripped 0 bases from V and 0 bases from J, with 7 bases between. The CDR3 consists of 15 residues. Germline assignment: CDR1 LNHNV and CDR2 YYDKDF (reference sequence).

The CDR3 nucleotides read TGTGCCTGGAGTGTTTCAGGGACAACTAATGAAAAACTGTTTTTT. It is translated as CAWSVSGTTNEKLFF. The chain is built from TRBV30 and TRBJ1-4; tentative D call: TRBD1 (5 bases). Germline assignment: CDR1 GTSNPN and CDR2 SVGIG (reference sequence). Trimming left V 0 bases short and J 0 bases short, with 8 bases between. The CDR3 totals 15 residues.

CDR3 in amino acids: CASGLQVYNEQFF. In DNA, the CDR3 is TGTGCTAGTGGTTTGCAGGTTTACAATGAGCAGTTCTTC. The gene calls are TRBV12-5 and TRBJ2-1; no clear D gene. Germline V gene data show CDR1 as LGHNT and CDR2 as FRNRAP. Trimming removed 2 bases from V and 4 bases from J, with 6 bases in between. CDR3 length equals 13 residues.

The chain recombines TRBV7-2 with TRBJ2-1, with unresolved D. This CDR3 has 13 amino acids. Germline assignment: CDR1 SGHTA and CDR2 FQGNSA. With 3 bases removed from V and 5 bases from J, the gap between germline ends came to 8 bases. The CDR3 coding sequence is TGTGCCAGCAGCTTCTCCCGTGACAATGAGCAGTTCTTC. Its protein product is CASSFSRDNEQFF.

This chain uses TRBV6-5 with TRBJ2-1, with TRBD2 identical over 7 bases. Trimming took 2 bases from V and 5 from J; bases not matched to a gene: 6. The CDR3 spans 15 residues. Germline CDR1 is MNHEY and CDR2 is SVGAGI. The CDR3 DNA is TGTGCCAGCAGTTACCCCGGGACTACCAACAATGAGCAGTTCTTC. Translation gives CASSYPGTTNNEQFF.

The chain links TRBV19 to TRBJ2-2; D is unclear. The V and J ends lost 6 bases and 1 base respectively, with 12 bases between them. CDR3 length equals 15 residues. Germline V gene data show CDR1 as LNHDA and CDR2 as SQIVND (reference sequence). The CDR3 region is CASRRIHLNTGELFF. CDR3 DNA sequence: TGTGCCAGTAGGAGGATCCACCTGAACACCGGGGAGCTGTTTTTT.

The gene calls are TRBV7-3 and TRBJ1-6; the match to TRBD1 covers 7 bases. The V gene's germline CDR1 is SGHTA and CDR2 FQGTGA. This CDR3 region has 14 residues. With V trimmed by 2 bases and J by 10 bases, 5 bases remained unmatched. The CDR3 loop reads CASSLEGADSPLHF. The CDR3 DNA reads as TGTGCCAGCAGCTTAGAGGGGGCAGACTCACCCCTCCACTTT.

V gene TRBV5-1 combines with J gene TRBJ2-2; 11 bases agree with TRBD2. CDR1 SGHRS and CDR2 YFSETQ come from the germline V gene. Germline trimming cut 4 bases from V and 5 bases from J; bases unmatched to any gene: 7. The CDR3 is 16 amino acids. The CDR3 coding sequence is TGCGCCAGCAGCCCGCGGGCTAGCGGGGGGACCGGGGAGCTGTTTTTT. It is translated as CASSPRASGGTGELFF. Using reference TRBV5-1 and TRBJ2-2 for the parts outside the CDR3, the full variable domain is KAGVTQTPRYLIKTRGQQVTLSCSPISGHRSVSWYQQTPGQGLQFLFEYFSETQRNKGNFPGRFSGRQFSNSRSEMNVSTLELGDSALYLCASSPRASGGTGELFFGEGSRLTVL.

The chain joins TRBV3-1 (or the pseudogene TRBV3-2) to TRBJ1-2; D perhaps matches TRBD1 (5 bases). Per the germline V gene, CDR1 is LGHDT and CDR2 is YNNKEL (reference sequence). The V and J ends lost 1 base and 4 bases respectively, with 16 bases between them. The CDR3 has 16 amino acids. The CDR3 sequence: CASSQGAGRQSYGYTF. The CDR3 DNA sequence: TGTGCCAGCAGCCAAGGGGCAGGTAGACAGAGCTATGGCTACACCTTC.

The chain has TRBV15 and TRBJ1-2, with 8 bases matching TRBD1. The V segment lost 1 base and the J segment 5 bases; nucleotides outside the gene matches: 9. The CDR3 covers 16 residues. Germline V gene lookup returns CDR1 LNHNV and CDR2 YYDKDF (reference sequence). CDR3 sequence: CATSRGGQGVLYGYTF. The DNA of the CDR3 is TGTGCCACCAGCAGAGGCGGACAGGGAGTCTTATATGGCTACACCTTC.

J is TRBJ1-2 and V is TRBV29-1; 10 bases are a match to TRBD1. CDR1 SQVTM and CDR2 ANQGSEA come from the germline V gene. The CDR3 has 14 amino acids. V dropped 6 bases and J dropped 4; count of bases not matched to a gene: 8. This CDR3 is CSVTGTGESYGYTF. CDR3 DNA sequence: TGCAGCGTGACCGGGACAGGGGAGAGCTATGGCTACACCTTC.

The rearrangement uses TRBV9 and TRBJ2-1, with D maybe TRBD2 (7 bases). Germline V gives CDR1 SGDLS, CDR2 YYNGEE. The V gene lost 3 bases and the J gene lost 10 bases, with 17 bases spanning the gap. This CDR3 comprises 14 residues. In DNA, the CDR3 is TGTGCCAGCAGCGCGGGATTTGGGGGGGCGGAGCAGTTCTTC. Translated, it gives CASSAGFGGAEQFF.

The chain links TRBV4-3 to TRBJ2-6; 11 nucleotides align to TRBD1. Germline trimming cut 0 bases from V and 2 bases from J; bases unmatched to any gene: 3. Looked up from germline, CDR1 is LGHNA and CDR2 is YSLEER. The CDR3 length is 18 residues. CDR3 amino acids: CASSQDGTGGPGANVLTF. The CDR3 nucleotides read TGCGCCAGCAGCCAAGATGGGACAGGGGGACCTGGGGCCAACGTCCTGACTTTC.

This clone occurred once. The V gene is TRBV2, the J gene TRBJ1-2; no clear D. The CDR3 consists of 12 residues. The germline gives CDR1 SNHLY, CDR2 FYNNEI. The ends were cut back, 3 bases at V and 8 bases at J, with 10 bases in the middle. DNA of the CDR3: TGTGCCAGCAGTGAGGCCCTCGTCGGCTACACCTTC. It encodes CASSEALVGYTF.

V usage is TRBV30 and J usage is TRBJ2-1, with 7 bases identical to TRBD2. This CDR3 has 15 residues. The J segment lost 0 bases and the V segment lost 5 bases, leaving 7 bases of the junction unmatched. From germline, CDR1 is GTSNPN and CDR2 SVGIG (reference sequence). The CDR3 spells CAWRFGGSSYNEQFF. The CDR3 DNA reads TGTGCCTGGCGATTCGGGGGGAGCTCCTACAATGAGCAGTTCTTC.

The chain links TRBV27 to TRBJ2-1; 11 nucleotides align to TRBD2. CDR3 length: 16 residues. V shed 4 bases, J shed 6 bases, and the junction held 8 bases outside the gene matches. Germline CDR1 MNHEY, CDR2 SMNVEV (reference sequence). This CDR3 reads CASSSRLAGFSNEQFF. The CDR3 region has the DNA TGTGCCAGCAGTTCCCGACTAGCGGGATTCAGCAATGAGCAGTTCTTC.